A single T cell receptor beta chain is shown here with its context. Germline CDR1 is SGHRS and CDR2 is YFSETQ. The CDR3 has 12 residues. Trimming cost V 4 bases and J 3 bases, with 5 bases left between them. Original processing methods: Amplification from reference gene primers served as the basis for estimated nucleated cell counts. Here immunoSEQ multiplex PCR was the method, and the copy in TCRdb shows in-frame clones only, minus some. The D gene and trimming were derived from the DNA, and the V and J assignments and clone size from that table. The sample has about 45,000 clones, 83% seen once; the top ten hold approximately 8%. The source of the sample is a study of blood T cell repertoires in COVID-19. Turning to the study itself: Samples came from the United States, Italy and Spain, spanning acute and convalescent COVID-19. PBMCs, B-cell-depleted T cells, or T cells were the source of the cDNA or gDNA that made up the material.

Sequenced input: peripheral blood. This sequence joins TRBV5-1 and TRBJ1-3; D is uncertain. The sequence derives from a man older than 75 in a cohort sampled during active COVID-19. The CDR3 DNA sequence: TGCGCCAGCAGCCCAGATGGAAACACCATATATTTT. It specifies CASSPDGNTIYF.